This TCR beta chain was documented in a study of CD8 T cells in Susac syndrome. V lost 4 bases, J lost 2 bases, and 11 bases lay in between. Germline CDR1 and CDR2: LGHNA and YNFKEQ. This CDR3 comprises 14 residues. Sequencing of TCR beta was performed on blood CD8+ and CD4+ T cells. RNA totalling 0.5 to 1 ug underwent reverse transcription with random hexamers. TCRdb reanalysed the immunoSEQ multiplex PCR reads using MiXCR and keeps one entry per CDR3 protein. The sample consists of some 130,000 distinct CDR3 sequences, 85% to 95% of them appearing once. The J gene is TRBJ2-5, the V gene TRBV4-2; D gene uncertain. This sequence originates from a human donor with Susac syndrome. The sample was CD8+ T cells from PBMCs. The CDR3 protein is CASSPRWGQETQYF. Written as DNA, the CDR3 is TGTGCCAGCAGCCCCCGATGGGGTCAAGAGACCCAGTACTTC.